The following is a TCR beta chain sequence with its context. This entry comes from a study of graft-versus-host responses after intestinal transplantation. The wider study: Isolated intestinal, liver-intestinal, or multivisceral transplants were what recipients had. All of the recipients had induction that used anti-thymocyte globulin, then tacrolimus and steroids for roughly three years.

Measured with immunoSEQ multiplex PCR; TCRdb has only the in-frame clones, and not every one. Of approximately 22,000 clones listed, under 50% are singletons. General study results and limits: Marrow from the recipient contained GvH clones, some of which had appeared first in ileum or blood.

The ends were cut back, 6 bases at V and 1 base at J, with 13 bases in the middle. CDR3 length equals 15 residues. Germline V CDR1 and CDR2: SNHLY, FYNNEI. The reaction was completed, and proliferating CFSE-low CD3+CD4+ and CD3+CD8+ responders were then sorted. The sequence was collected from a human patient who received an intestinal transplant. The specimen comprised alloreactive CD4+ T cells from a mixed lymphocyte reaction culture, sampled before intestinal transplant. Subset here: CFSE-low proliferating T cells sorted from approximately 6-day pre-transplant mixed lymphocyte reaction (GvH or HvG direction). This rearrangement joins TRBV2 to TRBJ1-5; tentatively, D is TRBD1 (6 bases). The CDR3 loop is CASRGGTLSNQPQHF. The CDR3 nucleotides are TGTGCCAGCAGGGGGGGGACACTAAGCAATCAGCCCCAGCATTTT.